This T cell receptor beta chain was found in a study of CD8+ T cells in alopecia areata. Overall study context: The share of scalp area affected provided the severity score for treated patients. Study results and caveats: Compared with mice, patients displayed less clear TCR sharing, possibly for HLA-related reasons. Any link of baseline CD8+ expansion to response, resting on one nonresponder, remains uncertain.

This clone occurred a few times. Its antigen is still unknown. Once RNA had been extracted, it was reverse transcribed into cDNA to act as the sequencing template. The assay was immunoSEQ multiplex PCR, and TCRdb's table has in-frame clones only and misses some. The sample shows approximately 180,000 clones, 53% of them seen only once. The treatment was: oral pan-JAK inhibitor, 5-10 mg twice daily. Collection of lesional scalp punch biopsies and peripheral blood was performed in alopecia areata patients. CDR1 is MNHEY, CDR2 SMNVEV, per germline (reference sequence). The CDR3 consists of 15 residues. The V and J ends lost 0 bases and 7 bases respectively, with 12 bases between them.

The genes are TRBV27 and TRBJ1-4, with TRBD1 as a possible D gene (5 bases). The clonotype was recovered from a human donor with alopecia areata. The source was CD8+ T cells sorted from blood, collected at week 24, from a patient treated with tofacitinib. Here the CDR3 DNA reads TGTGCCAGCAGTTTATCGGCAGGGTTAGGTGAAAAACTGTTTTTT. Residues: CASSLSAGLGEKLFF.